The sequence of this TCR beta chain was determined in a study of human T cells and chemical hapten exposure (dated by TCRdb to about 2021). For the study in its entirety: For sensitization, 2% DPC in acetone was applied to a 2 cm by 2 cm area of upper inner arm skin. Throughout the study period of roughly 24 weeks, patients also received therapeutic DPC doses to the scalp every week. Patch testing on the upper back used Finn chambers containing 0.01% DPC, with scoring done after 6 days according to International Contact Dermatitis Research Group standards. The mostly female patient cohort included alopecia areata with under or over 50% scalp involvement, alopecia totalis and alopecia universalis. The libraries were sequenced as a pool, and the TCR yield per sample differed mostly because of small variations in library volumes within the pool. In alopecia patients, the study followed how the peripheral blood TCR repertoire changed in vivo over primary and secondary sensitization to diphenylcyclopropenone (DPC), a hapten. Blood was sampled from patients pre-sensitization (week 0) and at 2, 6 and about 24 weeks after DPC sensitization. Approximately 28 alopecia patients provided blood for TCR sequencing at one to four time points (pre-sensitization, 2, 6 and 24 weeks). The investigation overall reported the following: Expanded TCRs formed significantly more large CDR3 similarity clusters than pre-sensitization or healthy control sets, consistent with antigen-driven responses. No change with DPC sensitization was found in the number of TCRs above 1 in 1000 frequency, and no evidence of global repertoire structure alterations was found. A positive correlation was found between the number of PT1 expanded TCRs and patch test score, with significance reached at thresholds 8, 16 and 32 but not 4. Repeated subsampling changed both the strength of the expansion versus patch-test correlation and the threshold at which the correlation became significant. Because every patient had alopecia, a presumed autoimmune disease, the patients' immune response might differ from that of healthy individuals.

This clonotype was recorded at least ten times. The specificity of this receptor is unknown. Base qualities are not recorded, but no much larger clone differs from it by a single base. The library was obtained by RACE. Instrument on record: NextSeq 500. Library preparation attached unique molecular identifiers to individual cDNA molecules for quantitative, reproducible TCR counting. From each blood RNA sample, both TCR alpha and TCR beta chains were sequenced. Per the source publication's procedure: Samples had a median of roughly 91,000 TCRs, with a range from roughly 23,224 to 700,000. The Decombinator software suite was used to annotate the V, J and CDR3 of the TCR reads. To make PS versus PT1 abundance plots, every sample was subsampled to the same number of TCRs (28,000). Expanded TCRs were defined as absent before sensitization and observed at least eight times at the 2-week time point. The public reads were quality trimmed at Q25 with fastp and then assembled into clones with MiXCR by TCRdb, keeping productive beta chains. Here each entry gathers all rows of one CDR3 protein and keeps the most common genes and DNA. The V and J calls, along with clone size, are taken from TCRdb and not from the paper's own processing. This sample is represented by tens of thousands of distinct CDR3 sequences; approximately 15% of them were singletons. In total, the top ten clones hold 3.5% to 6% of the sample.

The germline V gene (reference sequence) yields MNHEY for CDR1 and SMNVEV for CDR2. After removal of 5 bases from V and 6 bases from J, the junction retains 12 bases not matched to a gene. Inclusive of the bounding cysteine and phenylalanine, the CDR3 is 16 residues long. The DNA shown is the 48-base CDR3, in frame from base 1. The time point label corresponds to: pre-sensitization, week 0. In the paper's terms, the treatment or condition label means: therapeutic diphenylcyclopropenone sensitization with weekly scalp DPC. Blood at each patch-test visit was drawn before the patch test was applied. Eligible patients were aged 18 to 70, diagnosed with alopecia, deemed suitable for DPC therapy, and excluded if pregnant. Total RNA was extracted from unfractionated whole blood collected in Tempus Blood RNA tubes.

The chain joins TRBV27 to TRBJ2-3, and TRBD1 matches 9 of the central bases. Source: whole blood, taken in connection with sensitization to the hapten diphenylcyclopropenone (DPC). This receptor was identified in a woman aged 50 to 60 with alopecia areata. Some clones in this sample may be carry-over from other donors' samples. The DNA sequence is given as TGTGCCAGCAGTGAACCGGGACAGGGTCTTTCGGATACGCAGTATTTT. This encodes CASSEPGQGLSDTQYF.